The sample holds many counts of the clone carrying this T cell receptor beta chain. Its antigen is undetermined. This sample was included in a study of regulatory T cells in long-lasting Graves disease. Study background: Newly diagnosed Graves' patients had under 3 months of antithyroid drugs. General study findings and limits: Relative to newly diagnosed Graves' patients, persistent ones had lower TCR diversity.

The germline gives CDR1 SGHAT, CDR2 FQDESV (reference sequence). Germline trimming cut 5 bases from V and 7 bases from J; bases unmatched to any gene: 7. This CDR3 is 16 amino acids long. Building the TCR beta libraries relied on iRepertoire HTBI primers, and CDR3 regions underwent Arm-PCR. In TCRdb, the multiplex PCR reads were re-called with MiXCR into one record per CDR3 protein. In the table there are about 500,000 distinct CDR3 sequences, around 15% of which are singletons. Time point described: newly diagnosed GD, antithyroid drugs for less than 3 months. TCR sequences were obtained from RNA taken from PBMCs. These data are also associated with another study on T cells in Graves' hyperthyroidism and ophthalmopathy. That report notes: Lactation, pregnancy, other autoimmune disease or uncontrolled infection led to exclusion of patients. The TCR CDR3 first-round RT-PCR relied on the HTBI primer set.

The material was peripheral blood mononuclear cells (PBMCs), obtained at new diagnosis, from a patient treated with antithyroid drugs. The chain joins TRBV11-1 to TRBJ2-1; 14 bases match TRBD2. The TCR was taken from a man aged 35 to 55 with Graves disease. CDR3 protein: CASSTAGLAGANEQFF. CDR3 DNA: TGTGCCAGCAGCACGGCGGGACTAGCGGGAGCGAATGAGCAGTTCTTC.